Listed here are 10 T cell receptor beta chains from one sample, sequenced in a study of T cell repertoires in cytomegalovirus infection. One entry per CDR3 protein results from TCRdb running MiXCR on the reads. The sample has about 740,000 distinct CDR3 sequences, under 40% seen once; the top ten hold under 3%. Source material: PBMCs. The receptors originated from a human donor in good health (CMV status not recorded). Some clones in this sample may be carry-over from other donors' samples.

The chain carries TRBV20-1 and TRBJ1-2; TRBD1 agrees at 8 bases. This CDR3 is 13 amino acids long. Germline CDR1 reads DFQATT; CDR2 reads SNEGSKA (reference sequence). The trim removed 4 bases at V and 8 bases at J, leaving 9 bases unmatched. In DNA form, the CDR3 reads TGCAGTGCTAACCTAGGACAGGGCTGGGGCTACACCTTC. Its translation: CSANLGQGWGYTF.

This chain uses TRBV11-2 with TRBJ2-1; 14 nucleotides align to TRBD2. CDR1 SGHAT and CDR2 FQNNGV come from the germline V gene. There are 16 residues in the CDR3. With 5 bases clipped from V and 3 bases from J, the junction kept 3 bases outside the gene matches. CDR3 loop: CASSRGTSGGYNEQFF. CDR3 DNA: TGTGCCAGCAGCCGAGGGACTAGCGGGGGCTACAATGAGCAGTTCTTC.

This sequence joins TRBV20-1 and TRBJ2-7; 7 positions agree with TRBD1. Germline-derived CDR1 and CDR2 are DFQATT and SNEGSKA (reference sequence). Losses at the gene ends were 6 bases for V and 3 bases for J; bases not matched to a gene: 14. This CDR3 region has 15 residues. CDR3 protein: CSAPTSRGGHYEQYF. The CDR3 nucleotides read TGCAGTGCCCCAACATCGCGAGGGGGCCACTACGAGCAGTACTTC.

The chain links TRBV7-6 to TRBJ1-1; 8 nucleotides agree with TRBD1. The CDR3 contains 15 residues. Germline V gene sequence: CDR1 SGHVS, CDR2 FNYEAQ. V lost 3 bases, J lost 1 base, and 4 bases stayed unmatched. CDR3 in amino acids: CASSFPGQGNTEAFF. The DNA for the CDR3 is TGTGCCAGCAGCTTCCCTGGACAGGGGAACACTGAAGCTTTCTTT. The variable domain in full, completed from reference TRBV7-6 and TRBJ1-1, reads GAGVSQSPRYKVTKRGQDVALRCDPISGHVSLYWYRQALGQGPEFLTYFNYEAQQDKSGLPNDRFSAERPEGSISTLTIQRTEQRDSAMYRCASSFPGQGNTEAFFGQGTRLTVV.

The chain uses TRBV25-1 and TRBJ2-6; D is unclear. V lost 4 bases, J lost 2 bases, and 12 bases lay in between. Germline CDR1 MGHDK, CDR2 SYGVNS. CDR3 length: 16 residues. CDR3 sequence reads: CASSARSGAGANVLTF. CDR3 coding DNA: TGTGCCAGCAGTGCCCGCTCGGGCGCTGGGGCCAACGTCCTGACTTTC.

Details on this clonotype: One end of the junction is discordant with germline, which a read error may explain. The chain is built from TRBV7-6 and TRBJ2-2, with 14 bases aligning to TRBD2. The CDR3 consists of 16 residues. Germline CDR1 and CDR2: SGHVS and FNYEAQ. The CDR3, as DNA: TGTTCCAGCAGCCCGGGACTAGCGGGAGTGGTCGGGGAGATGTTTTTT. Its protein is CSSSPGLAGVVGEMFF.

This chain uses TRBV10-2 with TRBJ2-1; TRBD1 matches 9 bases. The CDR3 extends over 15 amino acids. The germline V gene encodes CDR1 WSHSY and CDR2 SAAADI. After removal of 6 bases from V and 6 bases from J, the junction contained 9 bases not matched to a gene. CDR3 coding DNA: TGCGCCAGCAGAATAGGGACAGGGAGTTCCAATGAGCAGTTCTTC. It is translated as CASRIGTGSSNEQFF.

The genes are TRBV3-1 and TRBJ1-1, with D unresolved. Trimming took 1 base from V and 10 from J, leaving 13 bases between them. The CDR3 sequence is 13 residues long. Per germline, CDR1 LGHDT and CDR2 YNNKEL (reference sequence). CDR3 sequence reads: CASSQVNGPGAFF. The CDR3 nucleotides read TGTGCCAGCAGCCAAGTAAATGGACCTGGAGCTTTCTTT.

CDR3 DNA sequence: TGCGCCAGCAGCCAAGAACCGTTTGAGCAGTTCTTC. It yields the protein CASSQEPFEQFF. V is TRBV4-1 and J is TRBJ2-1, with unresolved D. Germline CDR1 reads MGHRA; CDR2 reads YSYEKL. The CDR3 consists of 12 residues. V was cut by 0 bases and J by 9 bases, with 6 bases left in between.

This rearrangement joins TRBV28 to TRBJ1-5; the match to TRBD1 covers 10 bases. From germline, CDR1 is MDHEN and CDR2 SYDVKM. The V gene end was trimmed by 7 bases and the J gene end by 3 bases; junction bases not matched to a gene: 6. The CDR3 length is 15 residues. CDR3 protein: CASKTGTGDNQPQHF. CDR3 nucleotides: TGTGCCAGCAAAACAGGGACAGGGGACAATCAGCCCCAGCATTTT.